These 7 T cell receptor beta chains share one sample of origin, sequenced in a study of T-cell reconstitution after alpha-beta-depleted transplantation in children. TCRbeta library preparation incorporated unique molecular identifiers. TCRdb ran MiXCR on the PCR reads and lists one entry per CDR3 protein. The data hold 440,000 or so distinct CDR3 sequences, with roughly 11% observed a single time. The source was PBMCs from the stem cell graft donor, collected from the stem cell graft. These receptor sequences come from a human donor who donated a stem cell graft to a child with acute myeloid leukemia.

The CDR3 region has the DNA TGCAGTGCTAGAGATACGAGGGGGAGGAACACTGAAGCTTTCTTT. Protein product: CSARDTRGRNTEAFF. The chain uses TRBV20-1 and TRBJ1-1; weak D call: TRBD1 (6 bases). This CDR3 spans 15 amino acids. Germline V gives CDR1 DFQATT, CDR2 SNEGSKA (reference sequence). V dropped 0 bases and J dropped 1 base, with 12 bases sitting between them.

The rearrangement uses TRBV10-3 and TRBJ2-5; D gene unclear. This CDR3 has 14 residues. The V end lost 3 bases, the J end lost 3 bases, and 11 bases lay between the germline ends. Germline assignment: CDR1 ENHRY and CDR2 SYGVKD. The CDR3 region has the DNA TGTGCCATCAGTGACCGGACGGGTAAAGAGACCCAGTACTTC. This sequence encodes CAISDRTGKETQYF.

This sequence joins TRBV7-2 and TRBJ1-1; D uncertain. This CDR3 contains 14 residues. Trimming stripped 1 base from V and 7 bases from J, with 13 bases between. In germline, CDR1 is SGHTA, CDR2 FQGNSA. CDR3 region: CASSLDVGFGEAFF. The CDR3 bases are TGTGCCAGCAGCTTAGATGTGGGGTTTGGTGAAGCTTTCTTT.

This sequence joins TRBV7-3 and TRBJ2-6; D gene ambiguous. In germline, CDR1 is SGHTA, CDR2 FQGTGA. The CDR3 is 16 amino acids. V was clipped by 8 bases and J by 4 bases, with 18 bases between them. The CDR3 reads CASLPSAGSGANVLTF. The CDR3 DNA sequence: TGTGCCAGCCTACCTTCGGCAGGTTCCGGGGCCAACGTCCTGACTTTC.

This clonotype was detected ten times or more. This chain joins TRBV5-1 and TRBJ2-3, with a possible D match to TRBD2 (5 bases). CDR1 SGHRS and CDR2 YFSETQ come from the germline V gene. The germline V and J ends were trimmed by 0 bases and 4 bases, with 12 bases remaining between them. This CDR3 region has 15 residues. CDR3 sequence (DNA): TGCGCCAGCAGCTTGGCCGGGGTAGTCCCAGATACGCAGTATTTT. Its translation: CASSLAGVVPDTQYF.

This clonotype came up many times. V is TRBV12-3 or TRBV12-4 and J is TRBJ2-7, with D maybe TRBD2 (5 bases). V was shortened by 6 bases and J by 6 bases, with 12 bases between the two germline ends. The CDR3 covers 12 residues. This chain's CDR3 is CASSSTSSEQYV. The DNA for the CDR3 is TGTGCCAGCAGCTCTACTAGTAGCGAGCAGTACGTC.

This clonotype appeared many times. The CDR3 coding sequence is TGTGCCAGCAGCACCTACAATGAGCAGTTCTTC. Protein product: CASSTYNEQFF. The chain employs TRBV5-8 and TRBJ2-1; D call uncertain. CDR3 length: 11 amino acids. In germline, CDR1 is SGHTS, CDR2 YDEGEE. V lost 4 bases and J 2 bases, leaving 1 base between the germline ends.